The 26 T cell receptor beta chains given below trace back to one sample, sequenced in a study of T cells in women clearing cervical HPV infection. Measured with immunoSEQ multiplex PCR; TCRdb has only the in-frame clones, and not every one. The sample has some 28,000 clones. Sequencing was carried out using blood buffy coat. These receptor sequences come from a woman between 18 and 70 years old with a cervical HPV16 infection that either progressed to CIN3+ or cleared (not recorded which).

Remarks on this clone: The CDR3 goes on 3 residues after the read ends, and that part is filled in from the germline J gene. This chain connects TRBV19 to TRBJ2-5, with 12 positions matching TRBD2. With V trimmed by 5 bases and J by 5 bases, 9 bases remained unmatched. CDR3 length: 16 residues. The germline CDR1 and CDR2 sequences are LNHDA and SQIVND (reference sequence). CDR3 amino acids: CASSPPSGRAGETQYF. The DNA read from the CDR3 is TGTGCCAGTAGTCCACCTAGCGGGAGGGCCGGTGAGACC.

Details on this clone: The CDR3 end is not reached by the read, which stops 3 residues before it; the germline J gene fills it in. The chain is built from TRBV18 and TRBJ1-2; D ambiguous. There are 13 residues in the CDR3. Germline CDR1 KGHSH, CDR2 LQKENI. The CDR3 spells CASSPKLINDYTF. The DNA read from the CDR3 is TGTGCCAGCTCACCAAAGCTGATCAACGAC.

To note about this clone: The read comes to an end 3 residues before the CDR3 does, leaving the germline J gene to fill in the end. The rearrangement links TRBV6-2 or TRBV6-3 to TRBJ1-1, with a weak D call TRBD1 (5 bases). The CDR3 sequence is 12 residues long. Germline V lookup: CDR1 MNHEY, CDR2 SVGEGT. V was cut by 2 bases and J by 5 bases, with 6 bases left in between. The sequenced part of the CDR3 DNA is TGTGCCAGCAGTTACGGGGGGACTGAA. This codes for CASSYGGTE. The complete CDR3 reads CASSYGGTEAFF.

With respect to this clone: The CDR3 end is not reached by the read, which stops 3 residues before it; the germline J gene fills it in. The chain employs TRBV11-1 and TRBJ2-7; TRBD2 is a possible D gene (6 bases). Trimming stripped 6 bases from V and 0 bases from J, with 15 bases between. Germline V lookup: CDR1 SGHAT, CDR2 FQDESV (reference sequence). This CDR3 contains 15 residues. CDR3 bases read: TGTGCCAGCAGTCCCGGGACTTTTTTCTCCTACGAG. As protein: CASSPGTFFSYE. The full CDR3 sequence reads CASSPGTFFSYEQYF.

Note on this clone: The read gets to within 3 residues of the CDR3 end, and the germline J gene fills in the rest. The J gene is TRBJ2-7, the V gene TRBV6-4; TRBD2 matches 10 bases. J was trimmed by 2 bases and V by 4 bases; bases with no gene match: 5. The CDR3 consists of 15 residues. Germline CDR1 and CDR2: MRHNA and SNTAGT. CDR3 DNA (partial): TGTGCCAGCAGTGTTCTAGCGGGGGATGCCTACGAG. Translated, it gives CASSVLAGDAYE. The whole CDR3 protein is CASSVLAGDAYEQYF.

The CDR3 DNA, read in part, is TGCAGTGCTAGAGATTTAACACAAGAGACG. Amino acids: CSARDLTQET. The entire CDR3 sequence reads CSARDLTQETQYF. The rearrangement links TRBV20-1 to TRBJ2-3, with unresolved D. The read finishes 3 residues shy of the CDR3 end, and the germline J gene is used to complete it. Germline V CDR1 and CDR2: DFQATT, SNEGSKA (reference sequence). The CDR3 loop spans 13 amino acids.

Concerning this clone: The read is 3 residues too short to cover the CDR3 end, so that end is filled in from the germline J gene. The chain has TRBV2 and TRBJ2-3; 7 bases match TRBD1. The CDR3 totals 14 residues. Germline assignment: CDR1 SNHLY and CDR2 FYNNEI. The DNA read from the CDR3 is TGTGCCAGCAGTGTATTCGACAGGGAAGCGACG. Its translation: CASSVFDREAT. The full CDR3 reads CASSVFDREATQYF.

Regarding this clone: The sequenced fragment ends 3 residues before the CDR3 boundary, so the rest is inferred from the germline J gene. The chain employs TRBV3-1 (or the pseudogene TRBV3-2) and TRBJ2-5; no firm D call. From germline, CDR1 is LGHDT and CDR2 YNNKEL (reference sequence). The CDR3 extends over 14 amino acids. V lost 1 base and J lost 1, with 7 bases in between. The CDR3 loop is CASSQVASQETQYF. CDR3 DNA (partial): TGTGCCAGCAGCCAAGTAGCCAGCCAAGAGACC.

In regard to this clone: The CDR3 is cut off 3 residues early in the read; its end comes from the germline J gene. V usage is TRBV20-1 and J usage is TRBJ1-2, with D possibly TRBD1 on 6 matching bases. Trimming removed 0 bases at V and 4 bases at J, with 9 bases between. CDR3 length: 13 residues. Germline CDR1 and CDR2: DFQATT and SNEGSKA (reference sequence). CDR3 DNA (partial): TGCAGTGCTAGAGATAACAGGGCCTATGGC. Amino acid sequence: CSARDNRAYG. The entire CDR3 protein is CSARDNRAYGYTF.

This CDR3 reads CASSRAGAKNIQYF. The covered CDR3 bases are TGTGCCAGCAGTCGGGCGGGCGCAAAAAACATT. The chain employs TRBV27 and TRBJ2-4; a possible D gene is TRBD2 (5 bases). Read coverage stops 3 residues before the CDR3 terminus; the germline J gene supplies the remainder. Germline V gives CDR1 MNHEY, CDR2 SMNVEV (reference sequence). Between the trimmed V and J ends, which lost 5 bases and 4 bases, there was a span of 12 bases. CDR3 size: 14 residues.

On this clone: The read halts 3 residues ahead of the CDR3 end, with the missing end drawn from the germline J gene. The gene calls are TRBV5-1 and TRBJ2-1; 9 bases map to TRBD1. V was clipped by 0 bases and J by 8 bases; unmatched bases: 6. CDR1 and CDR2 from the germline V gene are SGHRS and YFSETQ. The CDR3 extends over 15 amino acids. The sequenced CDR3 bases are TGCGCCAGCAGCTTGGCTGGGGACAGGGTCCATGAG. Its protein product is CASSLAGDRVHE. The whole CDR3 sequence reads CASSLAGDRVHEQFF.

Notes on this clone: The CDR3 end lies 3 residues beyond the end of the read and is filled in from the germline J gene. The chain carries TRBV19 and TRBJ2-2, with TRBD1 identical over 7 bases. The ends lost 4 bases at V and 6 bases at J; junction bases unmatched: 2. Germline V gene data show CDR1 as LNHDA and CDR2 as SQIVND (reference sequence). This CDR3 is built from 13 residues. The CDR3 loop is CASSSTGAGELFF. The CDR3 bases that were read are TGTGCCAGTAGTAGTACAGGGGCCGGGGAG.

On this clone itself: Coverage ceases 3 residues before the CDR3 finishes, and the germline J gene fills in the end. The sample holds other DNA sequences that translate to the same CDR3. The V call is TRBV7-3, the J call TRBJ2-2; a weak D match, TRBD2 (5 bases). Germline V CDR1 and CDR2: SGHTA, FQGTGA. The CDR3 covers 17 residues. V shed 5 bases and J shed 6 bases, with 22 bases lying between them. CDR3 DNA (partial): TGTGCCAGCAGCCCACAAGGCCTAGCTTCGAGTCCCGGGGAG. Amino acids: CASSPQGLASSPGE. The whole CDR3 protein is CASSPQGLASSPGELFF.

Concerning this clone itself: The missing CDR3 end, 3 residues past where the read stops, is filled in from the germline J gene. Other DNA sequences in this specimen translate into the identical CDR3. The rearrangement links TRBV20-1 to TRBJ1-4; D ambiguous. Germline V gives CDR1 DFQATT, CDR2 SNEGSKA (reference sequence). V was clipped by 5 bases and J by 0 bases, with 19 bases between them. There are 17 residues in the CDR3. The chain's CDR3 is CSAPSLPDRATNEKLFF. Partial CDR3 DNA: TGCAGTGCTCCCTCCCTACCCGATAGGGCAACTAATGAAAAA.

Notes on this clone: The read terminates 3 residues before the CDR3 end, so the remaining end is supplied by the germline J gene. This rearrangement joins TRBV30 to TRBJ1-2; D ambiguous. The germline gives CDR1 GTSNPN, CDR2 SVGIG (reference sequence). The CDR3 is 13 amino acids. CDR3 DNA, as far as it was read: TGTGCCTGGAGTGTAACGTACAGTGACGAC. Protein product: CAWSVTYSDD. The full CDR3 protein is CAWSVTYSDDYTF.

As regards this clone: The CDR3 end is not reached by the read, which stops 3 residues before it; the germline J gene fills it in. V gene TRBV7-2 combines with J gene TRBJ2-5; D is undetermined. Looked up from germline, CDR1 is SGHTA and CDR2 is FQGNSA. The CDR3 is made up of 12 amino acids. Trimming took 2 bases from V and 2 from J, leaving 3 bases between them. The CDR3 region is CASSLYQETQYF. CDR3 DNA (partial): TGTGCCAGCAGCTTATATCAAGAGACC.

Turning to this clone: The CDR3 goes on 3 residues after the read ends, and that part is filled in from the germline J gene. The V and J genes are TRBV19 and TRBJ1-2; 10 bases are shared with TRBD1. Trimming cost V 3 bases and J 4 bases; bases outside gene matches: 5. CDR3 length: 15 amino acids. Germline loops: CDR1 LNHDA, CDR2 SQIVND (reference sequence). The sequenced CDR3 bases are TGTGCCAGTAGTATCGGGACAGGGGACCCCTATGGC. Translation gives CASSIGTGDPYG. The complete CDR3 sequence is CASSIGTGDPYGYTF.

Comments on this clone: The read is 3 residues too short to cover the CDR3 end, so that end is filled in from the germline J gene. The chain links TRBV23-1 to TRBJ1-2; the match to TRBD1 covers 7 bases. TRBV23-1 is designated an ORF whose function remains uncertain. The CDR3 is 15 amino acids. CDR3 loop: CASSSTGYGTDTYTF. CDR3 DNA, as far as it was read: TGCGCCAGCAGCTCGACAGGGTACGGCACAGATACC.

About this clone: The read stops 3 residues short of the end of the CDR3; the missing end is completed from the germline J gene. This sequence joins TRBV7-6 and TRBJ1-2; D unclear. This CDR3 spans 13 amino acids. Germline V gives CDR1 SGHVS, CDR2 FNYEAQ. CDR3 sequence: CASAPASSYDYTF. The CDR3 DNA, read in part, is TGTGCCAGCGCCCCTGCCTCTTCCTACGAC.

Concerning this clone itself: The read gets to within 3 residues of the CDR3 end, and the germline J gene fills in the rest. This chain links TRBV7-6 with TRBJ2-2, with 7 bases that match TRBD1. The CDR3 runs to 16 residues. V trimming: 5 bases; J trimming: 1 base; junction bases outside the gene matches: 7. Germline V CDR1 and CDR2: SGHVS, FNYEAQ. CDR3 sequence: CASSPRQGRNTGELFF. Incomplete CDR3 DNA: TGTGCCAGCAGCCCCCGACAGGGTAGGAACACCGGGGAG.

In regard to this clone: The missing CDR3 end, 3 residues past where the read stops, is filled in from the germline J gene. V and J are TRBV7-2 and TRBJ2-4, with D uncertain. The CDR3 is made up of 13 amino acids. The germline gives CDR1 SGHTA, CDR2 FQGNSA. CDR3 bases read: TGTGCCAGCAGCTTAGACGCCTTCTATGGT. Translated, it gives CASSLDAFYG. In full, the CDR3 reads CASSLDAFYGQYF.

Comment on this clone: The read comes to an end 3 residues before the CDR3 does, leaving the germline J gene to fill in the end. The chain carries TRBV6-1 and TRBJ2-4; D is ambiguous. The V and J ends lost 3 bases and 0 bases respectively, with 6 bases between them. The germline CDR1 and CDR2 sequences are MNHNS and SASEGT. The CDR3 is made up of 14 amino acids. The CDR3 protein is CASSEALAKNIQYF. The sequenced part of the CDR3 DNA is TGTGCCAGCAGTGAGGCTTTAGCCAAAAACATT.

Turning to this clone: Relative to the germline gene, one junction end is altered; a read error may explain this. The CDR3 end is not reached by the read, which stops 3 residues before it; the germline J gene fills it in. The sample has other DNA sequences that encode this CDR3 too. The gene calls are TRBV4-2 and TRBJ2-2; TRBD2 aligns across 7 bases. This CDR3 has 16 amino acids. Germline V gives CDR1 LGHNA, CDR2 YNFKEQ. Partial CDR3 DNA: TGCGCCAGCAGCCAAGGGGCTAGCGGAAACACCGGGGAG. It encodes CASSQGASGNTGE. The CDR3 in full is CASSQGASGNTGELFF.

As to this clone: The read gets to within 3 residues of the CDR3 end, and the germline J gene fills in the rest. This chain uses TRBV7-2 with TRBJ1-1; 7 nucleotides match TRBD1. The ends lost 4 bases at V and 5 bases at J; junction bases unmatched: 4. Germline assignment: CDR1 SGHTA and CDR2 FQGNSA. The CDR3 totals 13 residues. The sequenced CDR3 bases are TGTGCCAGCAGCTCGACAGGGAAGACTGAA. Protein sequence: CASSSTGKTE. The full CDR3 protein is CASSSTGKTEAFF.

Notes on this clone: The CDR3 end is not reached by the read, which stops 3 residues before it; the germline J gene fills it in. This chain uses TRBV10-1 with TRBJ2-3, with 12 positions matching TRBD2. The CDR3 extends over 16 amino acids. Germline V gene lookup returns CDR1 WNHNN and CDR2 SYGVQD (reference sequence). Incomplete CDR3 DNA: TGCGCCACCTATGTGCAGAGACTAGCGGGAGATGAGACG. Its protein product is CATYVQRLAGDET. The entire CDR3 protein is CATYVQRLAGDETQYF.

As for this clone: The CDR3 extends 3 residues past the end of the read, so its final part is completed from the germline J gene. The V and J genes are TRBV11-2 and TRBJ1-1; maybe TRBD1 (5 bases). CDR3 length: 13 residues. Germline values: CDR1 SGHAT, CDR2 FQNNGV. The CDR3 bases that were read are TGTGCCAGCAGCTCGGAGACAGAGCTGAAA. Translated: CASSSETELK. The entire CDR3 reads CASSSETELKAFF.